Presented here are 5 T cell receptor beta chains from one specimen sequenced in a study of blood T cell repertoires in COVID-19. The assay was immunoSEQ multiplex PCR, and TCRdb's table has in-frame clones only and misses some. The data contain over 140,000 clones, roughly 85% of them seen just once; the ten biggest clones take up 2.5% to 3.5%. The sequenced sample was PBMCs or T cells enriched from blood (not recorded which). Receptor source: a woman in her 50s who had recovered from COVID-19.

The chain couples TRBV19 to TRBJ1-4; 9 bases match TRBD1. Germline lookup yields CDR1 LNHDA and CDR2 SQIVND (reference sequence). V shed 3 bases, J shed 8 bases, and the junction held 7 bases outside the gene matches. This CDR3 has 15 residues. Here the CDR3 DNA reads TGTGCCAGTAGTATTCAACAGGGGGCAGCGGAAAAACTGTTTTTT. It specifies CASSIQQGAAEKLFF.

The chain employs TRBV6-5 and TRBJ1-1; 8 nucleotides align to TRBD1. The CDR3 spans 13 residues. With 6 bases clipped from V and 4 bases from J, the junction kept 4 bases outside the gene matches. Per the germline V gene, CDR1 is MNHEY and CDR2 is SVGAGI. CDR3 residues: CASRPGGGTEAFF. The CDR3 bases are TGTGCCAGCAGGCCAGGGGGCGGCACTGAAGCTTTCTTT.

V and J are TRBV12-3 or TRBV12-4 and TRBJ1-1; 10 bases align to TRBD1. Germline trimming cut 6 bases from V and 8 bases from J; bases unmatched to any gene: 6. The CDR3 is 13 amino acids. The CDR3 DNA sequence: TGTGCCAGCAGAAAAACGACAGGGGGCGAAGCTTTCTTT. Translation gives CASRKTTGGEAFF.

This chain links TRBV12-3 or TRBV12-4 with TRBJ1-2; no clear D. This CDR3 spans 13 amino acids. V shed 5 bases and J shed 2 bases, with 9 bases lying between them. CDR3: CASSPTRNYGYTF. The CDR3 DNA reads TGTGCCAGCAGTCCCACCCGGAACTATGGCTACACCTTC.

This chain uses TRBV12-3 or TRBV12-4 with TRBJ2-1; D gene unclear. CDR3 length: 12 residues. V lost 0 bases and J lost 10, with 7 bases in between. The CDR3 sequence: CASSLASREQFF. Here the CDR3 DNA reads TGTGCCAGCAGTTTAGCGTCCAGAGAGCAGTTCTTC.